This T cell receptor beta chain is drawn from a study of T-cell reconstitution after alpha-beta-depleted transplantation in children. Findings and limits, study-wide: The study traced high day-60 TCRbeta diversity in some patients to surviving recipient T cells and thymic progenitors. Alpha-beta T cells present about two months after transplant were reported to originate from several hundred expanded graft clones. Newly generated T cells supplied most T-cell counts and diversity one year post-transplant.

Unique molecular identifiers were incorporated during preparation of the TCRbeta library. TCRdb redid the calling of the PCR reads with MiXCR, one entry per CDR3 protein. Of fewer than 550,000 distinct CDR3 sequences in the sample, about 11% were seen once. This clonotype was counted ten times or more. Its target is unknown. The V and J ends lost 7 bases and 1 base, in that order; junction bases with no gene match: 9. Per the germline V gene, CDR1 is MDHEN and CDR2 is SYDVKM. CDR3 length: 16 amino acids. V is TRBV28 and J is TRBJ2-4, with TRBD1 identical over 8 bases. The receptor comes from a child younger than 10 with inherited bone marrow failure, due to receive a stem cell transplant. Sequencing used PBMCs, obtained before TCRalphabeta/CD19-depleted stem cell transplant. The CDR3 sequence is CASTSGGEGAKNIQYF. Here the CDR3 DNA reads TGTGCCAGCACGTCAGGGGGCGAAGGGGCCAAAAACATTCAGTACTTC.